This T cell receptor (beta chain) originates from a study of CD8+ T cells in alopecia areata. General observations from the study: Sequence data from scalp samples additionally include resident alphabeta T cells of normal skin. Researchers report lesional scalp, most notably alopecia totalis/universalis, outstripped normal scalp in clonality. With patients, TCR sharing proved less clear than in mice, a difference possibly related to HLA.

The treatment here: oral pan-JAK inhibitor, 5-10 mg twice daily. Sorting from PBMCs produced CD4+ and CD8+ T cells. Trimming took off 3 bases at V and 9 bases at J, with 12 bases between the two ends. CDR1 and CDR2 (germline): SQVTM, ANQGSEA. This CDR3 has 12 amino acids. A note on this clone: Its target is unknown.

Following extraction, RNA underwent reverse transcription to cDNA, which served as the sequencing template. Assay: immunoSEQ multiplex PCR; the TCRdb copy retains only in-frame clones and omits some. The sample holds 110,000 to 150,000 clones, nearly 55% seen once. This chain joins TRBV29-1 and TRBJ2-1, with D perhaps TRBD1 or TRBD2 (6 bases each). The sequence was collected from a human donor with alopecia areata. Sequences were derived from CD8+ T cells sorted from blood, sampled at week 4, from a patient treated with tofacitinib. Here the CDR3 DNA reads TGCAGCGTTGAGGAGGGGGAATTTGAGCAGTTCTTC. It yields the protein CSVEEGEFEQFF.